This TCR beta chain was sequenced for a study of T cells after yellow fever vaccination. Trimming removed 3 bases from V and 10 bases from J, with 13 bases in between. The CDR3 is 13 residues long. Germline CDR1 SGHTA, CDR2 FQGNSA. One entry per CDR3 protein results from TCRdb running MiXCR on the 5' RACE reads. This sample has about 230,000 distinct CDR3 sequences; approximately 6.3% occur once, and the top ten carry 0.85% to 1.2%. This clonotype was seen many times. Its antigen is unidentified. Study-wide points: Abundant bulk-population clonotypes could contaminate the FACS-sorted repertoires. The study found a weaker secondary response that peaked faster, day 5 versus 15.

The chain is built from TRBV7-2 and TRBJ2-1; D not certain. Source: CD4+ T cells sorted from PBMCs, taken on the day of the yellow fever booster vaccination. This receptor was taken from a man younger than 45 who received the YFV17D yellow fever vaccine. CDR3 amino acids: CASSFAVGREQFF. The CDR3 DNA follows: TGTGCCAGCAGCTTCGCCGTCGGGCGGGAGCAGTTCTTC.